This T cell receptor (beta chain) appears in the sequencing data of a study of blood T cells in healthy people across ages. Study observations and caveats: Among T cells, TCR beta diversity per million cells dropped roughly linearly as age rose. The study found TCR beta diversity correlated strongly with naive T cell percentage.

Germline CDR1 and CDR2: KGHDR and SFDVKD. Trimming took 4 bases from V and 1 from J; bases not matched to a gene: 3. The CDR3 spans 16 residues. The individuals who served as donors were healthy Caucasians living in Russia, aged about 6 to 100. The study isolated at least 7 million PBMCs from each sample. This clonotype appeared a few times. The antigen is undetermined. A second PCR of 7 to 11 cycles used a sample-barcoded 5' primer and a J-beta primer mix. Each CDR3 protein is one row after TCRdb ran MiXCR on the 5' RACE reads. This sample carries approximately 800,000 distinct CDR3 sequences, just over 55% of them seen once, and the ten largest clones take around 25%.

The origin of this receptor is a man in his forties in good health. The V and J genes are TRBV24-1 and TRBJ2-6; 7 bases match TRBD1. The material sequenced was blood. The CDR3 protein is CATSERTGSGANVLTF. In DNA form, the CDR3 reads TGTGCCACCAGTGAAAGGACAGGATCTGGGGCCAACGTCCTGACTTTC.